This T cell receptor (beta chain) was recorded in a study of blood T cell repertoires in COVID-19 (dated by TCRdb to about 2020). For the wider study: Samples covering the acute and convalescent phases of COVID-19 were provided by collaborators in the United States, Italy and Spain. The material from the prospective study consisted of cDNA or gDNA derived from T cells, B-cell-depleted T cells, or PBMCs. The dataset comprised deeply sampled blood TCRbeta repertoires from subjects exposed to, actively infected with, or recovered from COVID-19. The repertoires were released in a freely available public database meant as a resource for research on the immune response to SARS-CoV-2. The samples were drawn from the first 160 participants of the ongoing ImmuneRACE study and from about 1,200 subjects provided by 6 global collaborators. Nearly every sample came with metadata listing a de-identified subject ID, COVID-19 status, age in years and sex. Where available, HLA class I and class II types were obtained from metadata supplied by the sample provider rather than from assay-based typing. The research as a whole found: How much clinical and demographic metadata was included differed by source and by participant, and the metadata was provided uncurated.

In regard to this clone: Its antigen is unknown. There are no base qualities to consult, and no much larger clone falls within one base.

TCRbeta CDR3 regions were amplified from genomic DNA using the immunoSEQ Assay, a bias-controlled multiplex PCR. Turning to the authors' computational methods: The number of nucleated cells in each sample was estimated by amplification of reference gene primers within the assay. To quantify the absolute abundance of each unique TCRbeta CDR3 rearrangement, sequence reads were collapsed and filtered. For each sample, productive Simpson clonality was calculated as the square root of Simpson's diversity index over productive rearrangements. In TCRdb, the immuneACCESS table is reduced to in-frame sequences with V and J assigned. These tables do not hold every clone; where another copy was compared, an unresolved V gene accounts for under half, and the others remain unexplained. D and trimming were read from the DNA, whereas the V and J calls and clone size are those reported in that table. The sample table holds about 130,000 clones, of which around three quarters were seen once. The top ten clones comprise 37% of the sample.

Collaborating institutions collected whole blood in K2EDTA tubes following their own protocols. For TCRbeta analysis, collaborator samples were shipped as frozen whole blood, as isolated PBMCs, or as DNA extracted from either sample type. CDR1 KGHDR and CDR2 SFDVKD were looked up in the germline V gene. From cysteine to phenylalanine, the CDR3 is 12 amino acids long. Only the CDR3 portion is preserved as DNA: 36 bases, with reading frame beginning at the first base. Germline trimming: 12 bases from V, 0 bases from J; junction bases outside gene matches: 2. Sequencing input: peripheral blood. The V and J genes are TRBV24-1 and TRBJ1-1; 8 nucleotides in the junction match TRBD1. The TCR was taken from a man in his forties with active or convalescent COVID-19. The DNA sequence is given as TGTGCCGTACAGGGGGTGAACACTGAAGCTTTCTTT. Translated, this is CAVQGVNTEAFF.